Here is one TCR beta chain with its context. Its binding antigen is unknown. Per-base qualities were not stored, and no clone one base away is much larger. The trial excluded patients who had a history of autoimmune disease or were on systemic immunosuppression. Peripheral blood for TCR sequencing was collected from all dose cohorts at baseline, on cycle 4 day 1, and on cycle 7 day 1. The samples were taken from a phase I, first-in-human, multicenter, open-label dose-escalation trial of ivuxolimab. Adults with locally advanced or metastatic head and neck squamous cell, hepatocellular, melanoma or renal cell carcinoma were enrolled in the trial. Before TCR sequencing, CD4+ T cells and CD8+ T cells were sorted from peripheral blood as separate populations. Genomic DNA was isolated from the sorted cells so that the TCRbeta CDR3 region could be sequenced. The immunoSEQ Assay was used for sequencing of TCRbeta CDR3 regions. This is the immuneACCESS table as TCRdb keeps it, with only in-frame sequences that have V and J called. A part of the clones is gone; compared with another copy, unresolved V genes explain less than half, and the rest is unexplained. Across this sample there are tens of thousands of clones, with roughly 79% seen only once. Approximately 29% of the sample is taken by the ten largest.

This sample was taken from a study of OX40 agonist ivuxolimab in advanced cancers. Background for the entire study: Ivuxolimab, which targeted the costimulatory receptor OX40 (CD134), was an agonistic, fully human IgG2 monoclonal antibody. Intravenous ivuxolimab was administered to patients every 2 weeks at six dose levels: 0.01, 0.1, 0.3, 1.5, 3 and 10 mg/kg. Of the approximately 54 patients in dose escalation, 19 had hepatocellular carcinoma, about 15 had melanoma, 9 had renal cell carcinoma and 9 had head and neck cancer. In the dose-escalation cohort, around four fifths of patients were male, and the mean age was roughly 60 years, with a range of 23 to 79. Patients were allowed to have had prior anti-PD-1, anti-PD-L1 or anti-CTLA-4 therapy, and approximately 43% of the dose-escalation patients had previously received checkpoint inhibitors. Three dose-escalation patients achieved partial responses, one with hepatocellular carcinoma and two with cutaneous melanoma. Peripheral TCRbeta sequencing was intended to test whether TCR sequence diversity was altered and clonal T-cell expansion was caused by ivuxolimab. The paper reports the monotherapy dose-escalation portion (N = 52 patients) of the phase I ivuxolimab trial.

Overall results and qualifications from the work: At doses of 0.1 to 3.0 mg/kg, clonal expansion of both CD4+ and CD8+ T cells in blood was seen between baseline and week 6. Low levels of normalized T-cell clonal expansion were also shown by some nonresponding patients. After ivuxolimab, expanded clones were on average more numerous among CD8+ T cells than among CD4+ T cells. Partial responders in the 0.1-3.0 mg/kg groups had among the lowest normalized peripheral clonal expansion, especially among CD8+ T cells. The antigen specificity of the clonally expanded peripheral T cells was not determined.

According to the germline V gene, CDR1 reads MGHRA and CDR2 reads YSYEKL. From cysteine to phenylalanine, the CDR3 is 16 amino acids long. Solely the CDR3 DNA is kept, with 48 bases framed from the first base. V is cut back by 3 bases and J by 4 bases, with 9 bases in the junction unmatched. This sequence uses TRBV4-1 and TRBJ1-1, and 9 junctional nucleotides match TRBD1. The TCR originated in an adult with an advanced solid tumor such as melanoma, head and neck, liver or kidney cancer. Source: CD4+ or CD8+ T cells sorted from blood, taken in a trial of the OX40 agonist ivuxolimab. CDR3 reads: CASSHLTGGLSTEAFF. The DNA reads TGCGCCAGCAGCCACCTAACAGGGGGCTTAAGCACTGAAGCTTTCTTT.